This TCR beta chain was found in a study of CXCR3-negative and CXCR3-positive naive CD8 T cells. Study-level background: Libraries each contributed about 1.5 +/- 0.3 million TRB reads, for roughly 140 million in total.

Using triplicate sorts, 300,000 or so cells were collected each time from every CD8+ T cell subset. Study-wide results and caveats: Comparison of naive subsets found surface CD5 to be comparable, and TCR strength was inferred on the basis of TRB CDR3 properties. In both naive subsets diversity was comparably high, whereas memory CD8+ cells showed much lower diversity. Comparison of naive cells showed more hydrophobic TRB CDR3s in CXCR3-positive than in CXCR3-negative naive cells.

Remarks on this clonotype: Its cognate antigen is unknown.

From germline, CDR1 is DFQATT and CDR2 SNEGSKA (reference sequence). The CDR3 consists of 13 residues. UMI labels and 5' RACE were used to prepare the TRB cDNA libraries. For each CDR3 protein, TCRdb gives one entry from its re-call of the 5' RACE reads, without DNA. Its listing shows tens of thousands of distinct CDR3 sequences. Sequenced input: naive CXCR3+ CD8+ T cells from blood. The sample's subset: CD45RO-CCR7+CD27+CD95- naive CD8+ T cells expressing CXCR3 (TNR3+). This sequence joins TRBV20-1 and TRBJ1-5. This TCR derives from a human donor in good health. Some clones in this sample may be carry-over from other donors' samples. CDR3: CSARGGDDQPQHF.